This TCR beta chain was observed in a study of shared clonotypes between healthy human individuals. Deep-level settings were used for running the assay. This table comes from immunoSEQ multiplex PCR, and its TCRdb copy is limited to in-frame clones, with some not included. The sample consists of just over 2,000,000 clones, 90% to 95% of them appearing once. The germline gives CDR1 MNHEY, CDR2 SMNVEV (reference sequence). V lost 6 bases, J lost 3 bases, and 6 bases lay in between. CDR3 length: 13 residues. The clonotype was recovered from a man aged 18 to 30 in good health. The sequencing input was naive CD4+ T cells sorted from blood. Stated subset: CD45RA+ positively selected. The rearrangement links TRBV27 to TRBJ1-6; no clear D gene. The CDR3 region has the DNA TGTGCCAGCAGCCAGATCTATAATTCACCCCTCCACTTT. It is translated as CASSQIYNSPLHF.